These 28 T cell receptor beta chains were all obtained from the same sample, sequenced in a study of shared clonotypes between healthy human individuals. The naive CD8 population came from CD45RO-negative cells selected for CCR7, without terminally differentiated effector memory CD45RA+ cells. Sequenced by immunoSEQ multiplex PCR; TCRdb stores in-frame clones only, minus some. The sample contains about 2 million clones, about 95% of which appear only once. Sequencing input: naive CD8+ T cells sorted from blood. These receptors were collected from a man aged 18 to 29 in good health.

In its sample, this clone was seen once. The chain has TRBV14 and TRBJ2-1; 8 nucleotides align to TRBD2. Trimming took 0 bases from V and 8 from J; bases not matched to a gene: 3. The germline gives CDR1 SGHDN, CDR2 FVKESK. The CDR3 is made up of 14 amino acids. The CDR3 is CASSQDPGGDEQFF. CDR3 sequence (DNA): TGTGCCAGCAGCCAAGATCCCGGGGGGGATGAGCAGTTCTTC.

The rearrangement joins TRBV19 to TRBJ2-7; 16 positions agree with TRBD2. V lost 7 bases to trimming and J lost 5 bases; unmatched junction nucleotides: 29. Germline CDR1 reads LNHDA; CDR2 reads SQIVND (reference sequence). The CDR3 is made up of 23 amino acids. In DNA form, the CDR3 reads TGTGCCAGTATCTCCCCCCCGGCAGGTTATGGGACTAGCGGGAGGGGGGGTGTCCACGAGCAGTACTTC. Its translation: CASISPPAGYGTSGRGGVHEQYF.

CDR3 sequence reads: CASSFGTSGSASYEQYF. CDR3 DNA: TGTGCCAGCAGCTTCGGGACTAGCGGGAGTGCCTCCTACGAGCAGTACTTC. The chain has TRBV13 and TRBJ2-7; 14 bases fit TRBD2. Germline values: CDR1 PRHDT, CDR2 FYEKMQ (reference sequence). The CDR3 is made up of 17 amino acids. Trimming cost V 3 bases and J 0 bases; bases outside gene matches: 4.

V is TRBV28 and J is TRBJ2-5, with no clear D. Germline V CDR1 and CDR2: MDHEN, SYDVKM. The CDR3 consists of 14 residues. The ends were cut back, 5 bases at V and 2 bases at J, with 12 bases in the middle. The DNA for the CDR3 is TGTGCCAGCAGTGTTTTAGCTCGGCAAGAGACCCAGTACTTC. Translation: CASSVLARQETQYF.

CDR3 bases: TGTGCCAGCAGAATAAGCGGGGGGGCCGTGGCGGATACGCAGTATTTT. Translation gives CASRISGGAVADTQYF. The gene calls are TRBV27 and TRBJ2-3, with 10 bases that match TRBD2. There are 16 residues in the CDR3. V trimming: 6 bases; J trimming: 6 bases; junction bases outside the gene matches: 12. Germline V CDR1 and CDR2: MNHEY, SMNVEV (reference sequence).

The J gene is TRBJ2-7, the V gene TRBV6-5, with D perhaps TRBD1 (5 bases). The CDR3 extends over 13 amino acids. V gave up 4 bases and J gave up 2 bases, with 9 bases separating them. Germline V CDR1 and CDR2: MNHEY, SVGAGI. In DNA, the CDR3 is TGTGCCAGCAGTTCACAGGTTCCCTACGAGCAGTACTTC. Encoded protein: CASSSQVPYEQYF.

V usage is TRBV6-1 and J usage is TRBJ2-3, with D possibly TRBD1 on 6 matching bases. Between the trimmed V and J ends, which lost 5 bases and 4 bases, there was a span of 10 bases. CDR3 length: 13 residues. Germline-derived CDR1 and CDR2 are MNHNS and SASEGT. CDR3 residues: CASSLQGADTQYF. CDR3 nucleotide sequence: TGTGCCAGCAGTTTACAGGGAGCAGATACGCAGTATTTT.

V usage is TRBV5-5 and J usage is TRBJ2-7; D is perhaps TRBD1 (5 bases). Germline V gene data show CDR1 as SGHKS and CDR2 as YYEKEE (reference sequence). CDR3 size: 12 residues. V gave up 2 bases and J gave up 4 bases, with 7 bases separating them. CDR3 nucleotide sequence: TGTGCCAGCAGCTTTACAGGATACGAGCAGTACTTC. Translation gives CASSFTGYEQYF.

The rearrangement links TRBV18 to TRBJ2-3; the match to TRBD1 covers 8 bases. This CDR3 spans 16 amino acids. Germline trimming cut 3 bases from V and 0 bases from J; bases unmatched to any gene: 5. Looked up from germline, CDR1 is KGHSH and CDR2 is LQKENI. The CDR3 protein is CASSPTTGASTDTQYF. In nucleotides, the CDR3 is TGTGCCAGCTCACCGACGACAGGGGCTAGCACAGATACGCAGTATTTT.

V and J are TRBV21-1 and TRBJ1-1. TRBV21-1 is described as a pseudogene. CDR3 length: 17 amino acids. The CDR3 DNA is TGTGCCAGCAGCCGGGGGCAGGGCCTACGGATGAACACTGAAGCTTTCTTT. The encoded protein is CASSRGQGLRMNTEAFF.

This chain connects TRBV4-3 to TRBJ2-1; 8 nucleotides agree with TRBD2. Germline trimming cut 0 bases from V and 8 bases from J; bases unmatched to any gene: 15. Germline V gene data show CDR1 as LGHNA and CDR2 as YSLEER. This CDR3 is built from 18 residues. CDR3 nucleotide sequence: TGCGCCAGCAGCCAAGATGGGGTACTAGCGGCCCTTGGCTATGAGCAGTTCTTC. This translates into CASSQDGVLAALGYEQFF.

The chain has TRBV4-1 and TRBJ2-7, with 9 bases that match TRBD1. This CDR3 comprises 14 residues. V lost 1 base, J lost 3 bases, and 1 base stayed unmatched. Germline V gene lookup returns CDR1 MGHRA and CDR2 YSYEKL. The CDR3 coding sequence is TGCGCCAGCAGCCAAGCGGGACAGGGCTACGAGCAGTACTTC. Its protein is CASSQAGQGYEQYF.

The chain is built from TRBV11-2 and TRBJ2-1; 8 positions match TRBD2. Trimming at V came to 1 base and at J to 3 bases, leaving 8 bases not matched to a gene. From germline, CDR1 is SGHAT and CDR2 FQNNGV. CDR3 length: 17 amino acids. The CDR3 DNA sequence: TGTGCCAGCAGCTTAGGCAGCGGGGGCCTAAGCTACAATGAGCAGTTCTTC. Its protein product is CASSLGSGGLSYNEQFF.

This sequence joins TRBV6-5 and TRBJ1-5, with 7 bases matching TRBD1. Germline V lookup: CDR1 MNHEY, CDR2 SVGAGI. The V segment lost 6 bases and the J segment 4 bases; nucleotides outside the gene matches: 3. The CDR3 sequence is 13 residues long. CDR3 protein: CASSQGENQPQHF. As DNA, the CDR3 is TGTGCCAGCAGCCAGGGGGAAAATCAGCCCCAGCATTTT.

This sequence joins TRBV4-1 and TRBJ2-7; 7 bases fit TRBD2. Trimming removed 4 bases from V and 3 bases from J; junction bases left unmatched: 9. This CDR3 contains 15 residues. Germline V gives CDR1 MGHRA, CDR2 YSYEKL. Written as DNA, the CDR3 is TGCGCCAGCAGCCTAGAGCGGGACGGCCTCTACGAGCAGTACTTC. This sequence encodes CASSLERDGLYEQYF.

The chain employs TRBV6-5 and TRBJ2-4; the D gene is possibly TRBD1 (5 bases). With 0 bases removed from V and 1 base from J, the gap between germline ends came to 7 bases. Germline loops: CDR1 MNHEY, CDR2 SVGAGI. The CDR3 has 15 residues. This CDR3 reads CASSYSPGAKNIQYF. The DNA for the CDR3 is TGTGCCAGCAGTTACTCCCCAGGGGCCAAAAACATTCAGTACTTC.

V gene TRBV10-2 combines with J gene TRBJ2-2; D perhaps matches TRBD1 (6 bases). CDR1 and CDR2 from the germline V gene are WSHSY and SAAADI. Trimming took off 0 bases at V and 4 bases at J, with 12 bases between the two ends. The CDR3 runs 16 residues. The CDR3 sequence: CASSESIQGRTGELFF. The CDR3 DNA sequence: TGCGCCAGCAGTGAGTCGATCCAGGGGCGCACCGGGGAGCTGTTTTTT.

The CDR3 loop reads CASSETSGRNEQYF. In DNA, the CDR3 is TGTGCCAGCAGTGAGACTAGCGGGAGAAACGAGCAGTACTTC. V and J are TRBV25-1 and TRBJ2-7; TRBD2 agrees at 12 bases. This CDR3 contains 14 residues. From germline, CDR1 is MGHDK and CDR2 SYGVNS. V gave up 3 bases and J gave up 5 bases; unmatched junction bases: 2.

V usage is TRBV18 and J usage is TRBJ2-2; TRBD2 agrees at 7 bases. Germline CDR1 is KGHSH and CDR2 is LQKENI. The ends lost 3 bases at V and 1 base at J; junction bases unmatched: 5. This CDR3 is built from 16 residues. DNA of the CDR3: TGTGCCAGCTCACCTCCGGGACTACAGAACACCGGGGAGCTGTTTTTT. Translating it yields CASSPPGLQNTGELFF.

DNA of the CDR3: TGTGCCAGCAGTGATCAACAGGGGGAGGTCACTGATGAGCAGTTCTTC. Protein product: CASSDQQGEVTDEQFF. The chain uses TRBV2 and TRBJ2-1, with 8 positions matching TRBD1. This CDR3 has 16 residues. Germline CDR1 SNHLY, CDR2 FYNNEI. J gave up 8 bases and V 3 bases, and 12 bases lay outside the gene matches.

This CDR3 is CASSSAGVDFNEQYF. CDR3 DNA: TGTGCCAGCAGCTCAGCGGGAGTGGATTTTAACGAGCAGTACTTC. The chain combines TRBV11-2 with TRBJ2-7; 8 bases align to TRBD2. Germline V CDR1 and CDR2: SGHAT, FQNNGV. The CDR3 extends over 15 amino acids. After removal of 4 bases from V and 5 bases from J, the junction contained 10 bases not matched to a gene. Full variable domain (missing parts from reference TRBV11-2 and TRBJ2-7): EAGVAQSPRYKIIEKRQSVAFWCNPISGHATLYWYQQILGQGPKLLIQFQNNGVVDDSQLPKDRFSAERLKGVDSTLKIQPAKLEDSAVYLCASSSAGVDFNEQYFGPGTRLTVT.

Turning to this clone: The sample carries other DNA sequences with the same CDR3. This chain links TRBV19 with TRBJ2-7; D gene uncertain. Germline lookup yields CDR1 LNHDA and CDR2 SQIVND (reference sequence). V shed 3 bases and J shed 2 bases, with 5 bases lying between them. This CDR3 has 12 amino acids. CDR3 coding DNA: TGTGCCAGTAGTATCGGTCCCTACGAGCAGTACTTC. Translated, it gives CASSIGPYEQYF.

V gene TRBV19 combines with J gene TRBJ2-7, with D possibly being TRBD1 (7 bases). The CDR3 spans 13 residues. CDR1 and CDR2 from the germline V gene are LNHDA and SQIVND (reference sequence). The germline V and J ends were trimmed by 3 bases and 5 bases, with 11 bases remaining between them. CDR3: CASSIGGGDEQYF. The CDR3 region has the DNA TGTGCCAGTAGTATTGGAGGGGGCGACGAGCAGTACTTC.

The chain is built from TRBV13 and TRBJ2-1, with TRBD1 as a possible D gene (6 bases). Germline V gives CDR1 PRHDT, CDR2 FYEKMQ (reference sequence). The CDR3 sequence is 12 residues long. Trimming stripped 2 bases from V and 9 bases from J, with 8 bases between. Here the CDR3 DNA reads TGTGCCAGCAGCTTACTAGGGGGTGAGCAGTTCTTC. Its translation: CASSLLGGEQFF.

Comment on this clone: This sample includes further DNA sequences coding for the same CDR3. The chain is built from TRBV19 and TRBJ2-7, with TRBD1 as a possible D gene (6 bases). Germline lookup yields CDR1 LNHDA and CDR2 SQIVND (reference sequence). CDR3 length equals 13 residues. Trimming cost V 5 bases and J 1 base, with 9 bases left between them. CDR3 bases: TGTGCCAGTAGTCCGGGACAATCCTACGAGCAGTACTTC. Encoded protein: CASSPGQSYEQYF.

This chain's CDR3 is CASSLRGSPDTQYF. The CDR3 DNA reads TGTGCCAGCAGCTTACGGGGTAGCCCAGATACGCAGTATTTT. This chain connects TRBV13 to TRBJ2-3, with D possibly matching TRBD2 (5 bases). Trimming shortened V by 2 bases and J by 4 bases, and 10 bases separated the two germline ends. This CDR3 has 14 residues. CDR1 is PRHDT and CDR2 is FYEKMQ in the germline V gene (reference sequence).

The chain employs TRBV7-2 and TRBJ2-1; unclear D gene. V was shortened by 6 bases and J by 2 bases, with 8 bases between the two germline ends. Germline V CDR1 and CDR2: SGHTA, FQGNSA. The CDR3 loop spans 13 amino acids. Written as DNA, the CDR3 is TGTGCCAGCAGTCCCCCCCCCTACAATGAGCAGTTCTTC. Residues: CASSPPPYNEQFF. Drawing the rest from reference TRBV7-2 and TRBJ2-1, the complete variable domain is GAGVSQSPSNKVTEKGKDVELRCDPISGHTALYWYRQSLGQGLEFLIYFQGNSAPDKSGLPSDRFSAERTGGSVSTLTIQRTQQEDSAVYLCASSPPPYNEQFFGPGTRLTVL.

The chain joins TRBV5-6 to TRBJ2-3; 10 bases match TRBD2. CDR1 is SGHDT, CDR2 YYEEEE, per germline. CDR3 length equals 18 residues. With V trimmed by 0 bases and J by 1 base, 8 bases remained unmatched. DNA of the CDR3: TGTGCCAGCAGCTTGGGACTAGCGGGTATTGCTGGCACAGATACGCAGTATTTT. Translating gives CASSLGLAGIAGTDTQYF.